These T cell receptor beta chains were read from a single sample in a study of T cell responses to AZD1222 COVID-19 vaccine. Assay: immunoSEQ multiplex PCR; the TCRdb copy retains only in-frame clones and omits some. This table has about 180,000 clones, 85% to 90% appearing once. This material consisted of peripheral blood, taken on day 0 of AZD1222 vaccination. The source of these receptors is an adult in good health. Both conserved end residues are part of each CDR3. Each record gives: V gene, J gene, D gene, clone size, CDR3 DNA, CDR3 protein. D genes are given only for firm matches. A clone size is listed for some rows: how often the clone was seen (once, few, many), or a class if it is expanded.

TRBV6-2/TRBV6-3,TRBJ2-1,TRBD1,once,TGTGCCAGCAGCGGGGACAGGCCATACAATGAGCAGTTCTTC,CASSGDRPYNEQFF
TRBV6-1,TRBJ1-3,TRBD1,-,TGTGCCAGCAGTGAGGGACAGTTCTCTGGAAACACCATATATTTT,CASSEGQFSGNTIYF
TRBV7-2,TRBJ2-7,-,-,TGTGCCAGCAGCCGCCGACTAGATTCTAGCGAGCAGTACTTC,CASSRRLDSSEQYF
TRBV6-5,TRBJ1-4,TRBD1,-,TGTGCCAGCAGGGGACAGGGTTTAGCTAATGAAAAACTGTTTTTT,CASRGQGLANEKLFF
TRBV30,TRBJ2-1,-,-,TGTGCCTGGAGTGTAGGCAGGGTCGACAATGAGCAGTTCTTC,CAWSVGRVDNEQFF
TRBV6-1,TRBJ1-1,TRBD1,-,TGTGCCAGCAGTGAAGAGGACAGGGGCTTCACTGAAGCTTTCTTT,CASSEEDRGFTEAFF
TRBV18,TRBJ2-6,TRBD1,-,TGTGCCAGCTCACCTTTAGGGGGCGCTGGGGCCAACGTCCTGACTTTC,CASSPLGGAGANVLTF
TRBV28,TRBJ1-5,-,-,TGTGCCAGCAAATCAGGGGCTAATAGCAATCAGCCCCAGCATTTT,CASKSGANSNQPQHF
TRBV19,TRBJ1-5,-,-,TGTGCCAGTAGTACACAGGGCAATCAGCCCCAGCATTTT,CASSTQGNQPQHF
TRBV28,TRBJ1-5,-,-,TGTGCCAGCAGTTTAGTGGGAATGCCCCAGCATTTT,CASSLVGMPQHF
TRBV28,TRBJ1-2,-,once,TGTGCCAGCAGTTTAAGGGTCTACGGCTACACCTTC,CASSLRVYGYTF
TRBV28,TRBJ1-2,-,-,TGTGCCAGCAGTTTTGGATTTAACTATGGCTACACCTTC,CASSFGFNYGYTF
TRBV27,TRBJ2-3,TRBD1,-,TGTGCCAGCAGTTTTGGGACAGGAGGAGATACGCAGTATTTT,CASSFGTGGDTQYF
TRBV20-1,TRBJ1-6,-,-,TGCAGTGCTAGTCGGGCCTATAATTCACCCCTCCACTTT,CSASRAYNSPLHF
TRBV24-1,TRBJ1-5,-,once,TGTGCCACCAGTGATTCCCGGGCAGGGAATAGCAATCAGCCCCAGCATTTT,CATSDSRAGNSNQPQHF
TRBV6-4,TRBJ2-1,TRBD2,many,TGTGCCAGCAGTGAGGGCTTAGCGGGGGACGAGCAGTTCTTC,CASSEGLAGDEQFF
TRBV7-9,TRBJ1-1,-,-,TGTGCCAGCAGCCACCGACAGGCCGGGGCTGAAGCTTTCTTT,CASSHRQAGAEAFF
TRBV9,TRBJ2-3,-,-,TGTGCCAGCAGCCTCTTGGGGGCAGATACGCAGTATTTT,CASSLLGADTQYF